This T cell receptor beta chain was sequenced during a study of human T cells and chemical hapten exposure (dated by TCRdb to about 2021). For the wider study: For sensitization, 2% DPC in acetone was applied to a roughly 2 cm by roughly 2 cm area of upper inner arm skin. Alopecia areata with under or over 50% scalp involvement, alopecia totalis and alopecia universalis were represented in the patient cohort, which was mostly female. Patch testing was performed on the upper back with Finn chambers containing 0.01% DPC, and the patch tests were scored after 6 days according to International Contact Dermatitis Research Group standards. Patients additionally received weekly therapeutic DPC doses to the scalp throughout the approximately 25-week study period. Blood for TCR sequencing was provided by twenty-nine alopecia patients at one to four time points (pre-sensitization, 2, 6 and 24 weeks). Libraries were combined into a pool for sequencing, and differences in TCR yield between samples came mainly from small differences in library volumes within the pool. In alopecia patients, the study followed how the peripheral blood TCR repertoire changed in vivo over primary and secondary sensitization to diphenylcyclopropenone (DPC), a hapten. Blood was sampled from patients pre-sensitization (week 0) and at 2, 6 and about 24 weeks after DPC sensitization. The full study reports these points: No change with DPC sensitization was found in the number of TCRs above 1 in 1000 frequency, and no evidence of global repertoire structure alterations was found. Because all patients had alopecia, a presumed autoimmune disease, the immune response of the patients might differ from that of healthy individuals. After repeated subsampling, changes were observed in the strength of the expansion versus patch-test correlation and in the threshold at which the correlation became significant. Compared with pre-sensitization or healthy control sets, expanded TCRs formed significantly more large CDR3 similarity clusters, which is consistent with antigen-driven responses. A positive correlation was found between the number of PT1 expanded TCRs and patch test score, with significance reached at thresholds 8, 16 and 32 but not 4.

For this clonotype: Its specific antigen is unknown. Qualities for individual bases were not recorded, and no much larger clone is one base off.

From a lookup of the germline V gene, CDR1 and CDR2 are SGHRS and YFSETQ. The CDR3, from cysteine to phenylalanine, totals 13 residues. Kept here is only the CDR3 DNA, which spans 39 bases and is read in frame from base 1. V and J are truncated by 2 bases and 0 bases respectively, leaving an intervening sequence of 5 bases. The library was made by RACE. The listed sequencing device is NextSeq 500. During library preparation, unique molecular identifiers were attached to individual cDNA molecules so that TCRs could be counted in a quantitative, reproducible way. From each blood RNA sample, both TCR alpha and TCR beta chains were sequenced. The paper's data handling went like this. Samples had a median of roughly 99,000 TCRs, with a range from roughly 23,224 to 750,000. The Decombinator software suite was used to annotate V, J and CDR3 in the TCR reads. For the PS versus PT1 abundance plots, all samples were subsampled to the same number of TCRs (28,000). Expanded TCRs were defined as absent before sensitization and observed at least eight times at the 2-week time point. TCRdb passed the public sequencing reads through fastp at Q25 and MiXCR, retaining productive beta sequences. Merged by CDR3 protein, the rows form single entries marked with the most common genes and DNA. The V and J calls shown here were made by TCRdb, not taken from the authors' results. The table for this sample lists about 170,000 distinct CDR3 sequences; roughly 25% of them were counted only once. The ten largest clones capture 2.1% of the sample.

According to the study, the label for this sample's time point signals: patch test 3, about 24 weeks after DPC sensitization. Explained via the paper, the treatment or condition label denotes: therapeutic diphenylcyclopropenone sensitization with weekly scalp DPC. At every patch-test visit, the blood draw took place before the patch test was put on. To be eligible, patients had to be aged 18 to 70, diagnosed with alopecia and judged suitable for DPC therapy, while pregnant patients were excluded. Total RNA was extracted from unfractionated whole blood collected in Tempus Blood RNA tubes. The sample here was whole blood, taken in connection with sensitization to the hapten diphenylcyclopropenone (DPC). The source of this sequence is a woman aged 18-29 years with alopecia areata. Some clones in this sample may be carry-over from other donors' samples. The V gene is TRBV5-1 and the J gene is TRBJ1-1, with no confident D gene call. This receptor carries the CDR3 CASSFMMNTEAFF. The DNA reads as follows: TGCGCCAGCAGCTTTATGATGAACACTGAAGCTTTCTTT.